What follows are 18 T cell receptor beta chains derived from one specimen sequenced in a study of T cells in Graves' hyperthyroidism and ophthalmopathy. There were TCR beta CDR3 regions amplified from RNA transcripts. First-round RT-PCR with HTBI primers amplified the TCR CDR3 region. TCRdb analysed the multiplex PCR reads with MiXCR anew, one entry per CDR3 protein. The sample lists 480,000 or so distinct CDR3 sequences; 46% were seen once. Material: peripheral blood or thyroid tissue (not recorded which). The receptors were sampled from an adult woman with Graves' disease, either hyperthyroidism or ophthalmopathy (not recorded which).

The rearrangement links TRBV7-9 to TRBJ1-2; D gene unclear. The V and J ends lost 3 bases and 4 bases respectively, with 15 bases between them. This CDR3 spans 15 amino acids. CDR1 and CDR2 (germline): SEHNR, FQNEAQ (reference sequence). CDR3 coding DNA: TGTGCCAGCAGCTTCCCAACCGGCCCCCTCTATGGCTACACCTTC. Its protein product is CASSFPTGPLYGYTF.

The chain couples TRBV11-1 to TRBJ2-2; TRBD2 matches at 12 bases. CDR1 is SGHAT, CDR2 FQDESV, per germline (reference sequence). The length of the CDR3 is 16 residues. Losses at the gene ends were 6 bases for V and 4 bases for J; bases not matched to a gene: 6. CDR3 in DNA: TGTGCCAGCAGAAAGGAGGGACTAGCGGGCACCGGGGAGCTGTTTTTT. Its protein is CASRKEGLAGTGELFF.

As concerns this clonotype: Relative to the germline gene, one junction end is altered; a read error may explain this. The V and J genes are TRBV6-5 and TRBJ2-2; TRBD2 matches 9 bases. Germline V lookup: CDR1 MNHEY, CDR2 SVGAGI. CDR3 length: 16 amino acids. CDR3 loop: CASSLTSGPNTRELFF. DNA for the CDR3: TGTGCCAGCAGTCTGACTAGCGGTCCGAACACCAGGGAGCTGTTTTTT.

This clonotype was counted a single time. This CDR3 reads CASSLVAGGGTQYF. The CDR3 DNA follows: TGTGCCAGCAGCTTGGTGGCAGGTGGTGGGACCCAGTACTTC. This rearrangement joins TRBV7-6 to TRBJ2-5; the D is unclear. This CDR3 has 14 residues. Germline CDR1 is SGHVS and CDR2 is FNYEAQ. V was pared by 3 bases and J by 7 bases, with 15 bases between.

This sequence joins TRBV7-2 and TRBJ1-2; possible D gene TRBD1, 5 bases. The germline CDR1 and CDR2 sequences are SGHTA and FQGNSA. The CDR3 runs to 15 residues. V shed 0 bases and J shed 3 bases, with 11 bases lying between them. This CDR3 reads CASSLASGPDYGYTF. DNA for the CDR3: TGTGCCAGCAGCTTAGCCTCGGGGCCGGACTATGGCTACACCTTC.

At least ten counts were recorded for this clonotype. This chain joins TRBV25-1 and TRBJ2-7; tentative D call: TRBD1 (5 bases). V lost 2 bases and J 1 base, leaving 15 bases between the germline ends. The CDR3 loop spans 16 amino acids. The germline gives CDR1 MGHDK, CDR2 SYGVNS. CDR3 bases: TGTGCCAGCAGTGAAAAGTGGGCAGGGCAGTCCTACGAGCAGTACTTC. Translated: CASSEKWAGQSYEQYF.

This clonotype was found many times. This rearrangement joins TRBV7-3 to TRBJ2-2; TRBD2 matches at 11 bases. Losses at the gene ends were 5 bases for V and 6 bases for J; bases not matched to a gene: 2. There are 14 residues in the CDR3. The germline CDR1 and CDR2 sequences are SGHTA and FQGTGA. The CDR3 DNA reads as TGTGCCAGCAGCGATAGCGGGAGGGCCGGGGAGCTGTTTTTT. Translated, it gives CASSDSGRAGELFF.

This clonotype has ten or more counts. This chain joins TRBV6-5 and TRBJ1-1; 11 nucleotides match TRBD1. Germline values: CDR1 MNHEY, CDR2 SVGAGI. There are 12 residues in the CDR3. With V trimmed by 8 bases and J by 4 bases, 0 bases remained unmatched. The CDR3 DNA reads TGTGCCAGCGGGACAGGGGGCACTGAAGCTTTCTTT. As protein: CASGTGGTEAFF.

Of note for this clonotype: No conserved phenylalanine or tryptophan is present at the end of the CDR3, so a read error is the likely explanation. The DNA is left out, because the CDR3 cannot be placed on it with certainty; the CDR3 is given as TCRdb lists it. The rearrangement links TRBV10-3 to TRBJ1-4; TRBD1, the D gene given by the table, was not confirmed from the DNA. The CDR3 is 10 residues long, ends included. The germline CDR1 and CDR2 sequences are ENHRY and SYGVKD. CDR3 region: CAISGQGPDY.

V gene TRBV2 combines with J gene TRBJ1-1; 11 bases line up with TRBD1. In germline, CDR1 is SNHLY, CDR2 FYNNEI. This CDR3 spans 15 amino acids. V was clipped by 4 bases and J by 1 base; unmatched bases: 2. The CDR3: CASSGTGGSNTEAFF. CDR3 nucleotides: TGTGCCAGCAGTGGGACAGGGGGCTCGAACACTGAAGCTTTCTTT. Full variable domain (rest looked up from reference TRBV2 and TRBJ1-1): EPEVTQTPSHQVTQMGQEVILRCVPISNHLYFYWYRQILGQKVEFLVSFYNNEISEKSEIFDDQFSVERPDGSNFTLKIRSTKLEDSAMYFCASSGTGGSNTEAFFGQGTRLTVV.

This clonotype occurred many times. The chain couples TRBV10-3 to TRBJ1-1, with D perhaps TRBD1 (6 bases). The CDR3 sequence is 15 residues long. CDR1 is ENHRY, CDR2 SYGVKD, per germline. V was trimmed by 3 bases and J by 4 bases, leaving 15 bases between them. CDR3 sequence: CAISDPGARATEAFF. DNA for the CDR3: TGTGCCATCAGTGACCCGGGGGCCAGGGCCACTGAAGCTTTCTTT.

The V gene is TRBV10-3, the J gene TRBJ1-1; D possibly corresponds to TRBD1 (5 bases). There are 15 residues in the CDR3. Germline loops: CDR1 ENHRY, CDR2 SYGVKD. V shed 6 bases and J shed 1 base, with 15 bases lying between them. In DNA, the CDR3 is TGTGCCATCAGCCGAAGTGGGACGAGGAACACTGAAGCTTTCTTT. Translated: CAISRSGTRNTEAFF.

This clonotype was found many times. The CDR3 protein is CASSFGTGFYEQYF. CDR3 bases: TGTGCCAGCAGTTTCGGGACAGGGTTCTACGAGCAGTACTTC. The gene calls are TRBV12-3 or TRBV12-4 and TRBJ2-7, with 9 bases identical to TRBD1. With V trimmed by 3 bases and J by 3 bases, 3 bases remained unmatched. CDR3 length: 14 amino acids.

This clonotype was detected a few times. For the CDR3, the DNA is TGTGCCTGGAGCGTGGCCGGGACGGCCGCAACCGAAGCTTTCTTT. Amino acid sequence: CAWSVAGTAATEAFF. This chain connects TRBV30 to TRBJ1-1, with D possibly matching TRBD1 (5 bases). This CDR3 is 15 amino acids long. V lost 3 bases and J lost 8, with 22 bases in between. The V gene's germline CDR1 is GTSNPN and CDR2 SVGIG (reference sequence).

This clonotype was found many times. This chain's CDR3 is CASTVQGIGYGYTF. The CDR3 DNA reads as TGTGCCAGTACCGTGCAGGGGATTGGATATGGCTACACCTTC. The rearrangement links TRBV19 to TRBJ1-2; TRBD1 is a possible D gene (6 bases). The CDR3 length is 14 residues. Germline V gene lookup returns CDR1 LNHDA and CDR2 SQIVND (reference sequence). V lost 7 bases and J lost 5, with 17 bases in between.

This clonotype appeared many times. The V call is TRBV3-1, the J call TRBJ1-6; 7 bases map to TRBD1. Trimming removed 4 bases from V and 8 bases from J; junction bases left unmatched: 8. Germline V gene lookup returns CDR1 LGHDT and CDR2 YNNKEL (reference sequence). This CDR3 has 15 amino acids. This CDR3 reads CASSRTTGTDSPLHF. The CDR3 nucleotides read TGTGCCAGCAGCCGGACGACAGGGACCGATTCACCCCTCCACTTT.

This clonotype has more than one count but fewer than ten. At one of its ends the junction is not consistent with the germline gene, which may arise from a read error. The chain is built from TRBV30 and TRBJ1-3; D is uncertain. CDR1 is GTSNPN and CDR2 is SVGIG in the germline V gene (reference sequence). This CDR3 has 12 amino acids. CDR3 sequence reads: CAWTEFGNIIYF. Written as DNA, the CDR3 is TGTGCCTGGACGGAATTTGGAAACATCATATATTTT.

This clonotype was counted at least ten times. The chain couples TRBV20-1 to TRBJ2-2; 9 bases agree with TRBD1. CDR3 size: 17 residues. Germline V gene sequence: CDR1 DFQATT, CDR2 SNEGSKA (reference sequence). Germline trimming cut 1 base from V and 5 bases from J; bases unmatched to any gene: 11. The CDR3 loop is CSARGVAGQGLTGELFF. The CDR3 DNA is TGCAGTGCTAGAGGCGTGGCGGGACAGGGACTTACCGGGGAGCTGTTTTTT.